The rows below give T cell receptor beta chains drawn from one sample of a study of cytomegalovirus exposure and HLA in healthy donors. Clones were read by immunoSEQ multiplex PCR, and TCRdb kept only the in-frame ones, dropping some. The data show about 110,000 clones, around 76% seen once. Sequenced sample: PBMCs. Receptor source: a young man in good health and CMV-seropositive. Both conserved end residues are trimmed from each CDR3.

j_call,cdr3_length,v_call,cdr3_aa
TRBJ2-3,15,TRBV6-4,ASSDSTGGPGTDTQY
TRBJ2-2,10,TRBV6-5,ASSWETGELF
TRBJ2-7,12,TRBV10-3,AISAWTGTYEQY
TRBJ2-3,13,TRBV5-1,AGRTSGGLTDTQY
TRBJ1-2,13,TRBV2,ASTGQGGVNYGYT
TRBJ1-2,13,TRBV7-8,ASSREGIRNYGYT
TRBJ1-1,10,TRBV7-2,ASSQQGTEAF
TRBJ1-6,11,TRBV14,ASSQEGDSPLH
TRBJ1-2,10,TRBV19,ASRGGEPGYT
TRBJ1-4,12,TRBV19,ASSIEGAREKLF
TRBJ1-4,12,TRBV4-3,ASSPLTTREKLF
TRBJ2-2,13,TRBV7-2,ASSFRDRETGELF
TRBJ1-6,13,TRBV30,AWSRTGAYNSPLH
TRBJ1-3,13,TRBV4-3,ASSQVWGPGNTIY
TRBJ1-2,11,TRBV19,ASRRDRGYGYT
TRBJ1-4,11,TRBV19,ASSRDRIEKLF
TRBJ2-7,11,TRBV6-1,ASSLDKNYEQY
TRBJ1-2,13,TRBV5-5,ASSKRQGSDYGYT
TRBJ1-1,12,TRBV7-2,ASSFDRTDTEAF
TRBJ1-1,11,TRBV7-3,ASSFSRETEAF
TRBJ1-6,12,TRBV28,ASSQQGTGSPLH
NA,13,TRBV27,ASSRPGTGGPEQY
TRBJ1-1,13,TRBV4-2,ASSQEGPGITEAF
TRBJ2-1,12,TRBV6-6,ASSRQGGGNEQF
TRBJ2-1,14,TRBV19,ASSIVGVSSYNEQF
TRBJ1-5,12,TRBV19,ASSVGESNQPQH
TRBJ1-1,12,TRBV6-5,ASSYDGGDQEAF
TRBJ2-7,12,TRBV5-1,ASSDWQGAYEQY
TRBJ2-3,13,TRBV18,ASSPDRVRTDTQY
TRBJ2-1,16,TRBV19,ARAKRTKASSSYNEQF
TRBJ2-7,13,TRBV6-1,ASWYGGQGSYEQY
TRBJ2-3,14,TRBV7-6,ASSLEAGGASDTQY
TRBJ1-1,11,TRBV7-2,ASSLVQHLEAF
TRBJ1-3,14,TRBV7-6,ASSLRGGGSGNTIY
TRBJ1-1,14,TRBV10-3,AISDPTGGARAEAF
TRBJ2-5,14,TRBV7-2,ASSLVGGRVQETQY
TRBJ2-7,14,TRBV2,ASSAITSGISYEQY
TRBJ2-7,15,TRBV19,ASSAHPTGYSAYEQY
TRBJ2-5,13,TRBV10-3,AISESGQWGETQY
TRBJ1-6,11,TRBV7-2,ASSPDTLSPLH
TRBJ2-7,11,TRBV7-7,ASSLGTGDEQY
TRBJ1-3,12,TRBV5-4,ASSFQGAGNTIY
NA,12,TRBV13,ASSSGQRLYEQY
TRBJ1-5,12,TRBV30,AWSLGTSNQPQH
TRBJ2-7,12,TRBV5-1,ASTPGQGEYEQY
TRBJ1-2,12,TRBV4-3,ASSPRGQLYGYT
TRBJ2-5,12,TRBV7-2,ASSLLTGGETQY
TRBJ2-3,15,TRBV28,ASSLGLAASSTDTQY
TRBJ1-2,11,TRBV4-3,ASSSQGTYGYT
TRBJ2-4,19,TRBV12-2,ASRPDLVGLAGGIAKNIQY
TRBJ1-2,9,TRBV29-1,SVGDSWGYT
TRBJ2-7,13,TRBV27,ASSLRDRSTYEQY
TRBJ1-2,14,TRBV21-1,ASMVKWTGAAYGYT
TRBJ2-2,13,TRBV13,ASKASGGDTGELF
NA,11,TRBV5-4,ASRRKGIYEQY
TRBJ1-1,12,TRBV4-1,ASSWGQGATEAF
TRBJ1-5,12,TRBV7-9,ASSPGGGNQPQH